This T cell receptor (beta chain) was sequenced during a study of T-cell reconstitution after alpha-beta-depleted transplantation in children. Using unique molecular identifiers, the investigators prepared the TCRbeta library. TCRdb re-called the PCR reads through MiXCR, storing one row per CDR3 protein. The sample yields hundreds of thousands of distinct CDR3 sequences, about an eighth seen once. Points on this clonotype: Antigen unknown.

General study findings and limits: Several hundred expanded graft clones reportedly supplied alpha-beta T cells about two months after transplant. There were some patients whose high TCRbeta diversity at day 60 came from surviving recipient T cells and thymic progenitors.

With 5 bases removed from V and 5 bases from J, the gap between germline ends came to 19 bases. This CDR3 is built from 16 residues. The germline CDR1 and CDR2 sequences are SGHAT and FQNNGV. The material was PBMCs, obtained before TCRalphabeta/CD19-depleted stem cell transplant. This clonotype was sampled from a girl between 2 and 10 years old with congenital amegakaryocytic thrombocytopenia, due to receive a stem cell transplant. V gene TRBV11-2 combines with J gene TRBJ2-1; no clear D gene. The CDR3 coding sequence is TGTGCCAGCAGCGAAAGAGCATTGCGACGAAACAATGAGCAGTTCTTC. Translating gives CASSERALRRNNEQFF.